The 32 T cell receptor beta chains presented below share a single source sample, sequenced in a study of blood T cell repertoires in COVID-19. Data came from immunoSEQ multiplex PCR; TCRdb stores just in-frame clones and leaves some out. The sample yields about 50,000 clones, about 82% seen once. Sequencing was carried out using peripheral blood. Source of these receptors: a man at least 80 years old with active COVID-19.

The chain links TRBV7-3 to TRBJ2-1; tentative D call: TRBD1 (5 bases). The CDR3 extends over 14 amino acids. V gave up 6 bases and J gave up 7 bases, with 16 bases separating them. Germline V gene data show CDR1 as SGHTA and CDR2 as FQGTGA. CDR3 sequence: CASSVNLGRNEQFF. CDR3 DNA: TGTGCCAGCAGTGTAAATCTGGGGCGTAATGAGCAGTTCTTC.

The CDR3 loop is CASSPGLAGDTQYF. The DNA of the CDR3 is TGTGCCAGCTCACCGGGACTAGCGGGAGATACGCAGTATTTT. The rearrangement links TRBV18 to TRBJ2-3, with 12 bases identical to TRBD2. Trimming removed 3 bases from V and 5 bases from J; junction bases left unmatched: 0. This CDR3 is built from 14 residues. In germline, CDR1 is KGHSH, CDR2 LQKENI. The entire variable domain, with the rest obtained from reference TRBV18 and TRBJ2-3, is as follows: NAGVMQNPRHLVRRRGQEARLRCSPMKGHSHVYWYRQLPEEGLKFMVYLQKENIIDESGMPKERFSAEFPKEGPSILRIQQVVRGDSAAYFCASSPGLAGDTQYFGPGTRLTVL.

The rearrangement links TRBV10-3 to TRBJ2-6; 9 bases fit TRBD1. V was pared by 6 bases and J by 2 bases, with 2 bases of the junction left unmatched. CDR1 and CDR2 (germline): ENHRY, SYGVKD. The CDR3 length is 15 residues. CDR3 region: CAIRGQGAGANVLTF. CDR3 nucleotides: TGTGCCATCAGGGGACAGGGTGCTGGGGCCAACGTCCTGACTTTC.

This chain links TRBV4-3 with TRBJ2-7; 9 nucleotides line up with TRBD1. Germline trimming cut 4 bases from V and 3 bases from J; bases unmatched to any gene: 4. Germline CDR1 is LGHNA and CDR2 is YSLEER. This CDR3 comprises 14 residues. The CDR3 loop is CASSPDRGIYEQYF. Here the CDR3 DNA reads TGCGCCAGCAGCCCAGACAGGGGGATCTACGAGCAGTACTTC.

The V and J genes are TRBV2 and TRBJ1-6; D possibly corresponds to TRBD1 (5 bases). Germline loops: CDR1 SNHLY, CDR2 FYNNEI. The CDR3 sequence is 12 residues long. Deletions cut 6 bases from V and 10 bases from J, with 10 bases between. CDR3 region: CASSGAGSPLHF. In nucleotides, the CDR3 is TGTGCCAGCAGCGGGGCGGGGTCACCCCTCCACTTT.

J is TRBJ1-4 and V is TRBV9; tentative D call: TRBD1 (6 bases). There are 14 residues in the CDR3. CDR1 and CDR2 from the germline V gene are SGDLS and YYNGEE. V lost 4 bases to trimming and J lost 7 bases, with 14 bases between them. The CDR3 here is CASSPRTVGEKLFF. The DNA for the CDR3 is TGTGCCAGCAGCCCCCGGACAGTGGGTGAAAAACTGTTTTTT. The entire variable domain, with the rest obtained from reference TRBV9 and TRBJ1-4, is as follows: DSGVTQTPKHLITATGQRVTLRCSPRSGDLSVYWYQQSLDQGLQFLIQYYNGEERAKGNILERFSAQQFPDLHSELNLSSLELGDSALYFCASSPRTVGEKLFFGSGTQLSVL.

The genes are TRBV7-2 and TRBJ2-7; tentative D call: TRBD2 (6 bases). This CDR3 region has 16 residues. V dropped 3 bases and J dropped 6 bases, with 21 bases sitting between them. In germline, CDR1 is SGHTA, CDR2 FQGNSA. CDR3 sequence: CASSFPGGISPLEQYF. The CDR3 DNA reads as TGTGCCAGCAGCTTCCCGGGCGGGATCTCCCCTCTCGAGCAGTACTTC.

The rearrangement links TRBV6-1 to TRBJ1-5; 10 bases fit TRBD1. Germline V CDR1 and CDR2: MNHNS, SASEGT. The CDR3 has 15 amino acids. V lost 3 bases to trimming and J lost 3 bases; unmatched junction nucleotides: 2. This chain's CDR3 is CASSDGTGANQPQHF. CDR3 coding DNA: TGTGCCAGCAGTGATGGGACAGGGGCCAATCAGCCCCAGCATTTT.

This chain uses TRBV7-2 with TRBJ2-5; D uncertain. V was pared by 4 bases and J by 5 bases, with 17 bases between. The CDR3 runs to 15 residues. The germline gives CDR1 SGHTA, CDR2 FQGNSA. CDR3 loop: CASSSQPADRETQYF. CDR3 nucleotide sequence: TGTGCCAGCAGCTCCCAACCGGCGGATAGGGAGACCCAGTACTTC.

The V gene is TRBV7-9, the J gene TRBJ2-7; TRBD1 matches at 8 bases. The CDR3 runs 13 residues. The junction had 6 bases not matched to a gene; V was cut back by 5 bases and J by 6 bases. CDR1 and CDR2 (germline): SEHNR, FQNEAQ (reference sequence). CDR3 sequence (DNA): TGTGCCAGCAGCCCCCGACAGGGGAGCGAGCAGTACTTC. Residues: CASSPRQGSEQYF.

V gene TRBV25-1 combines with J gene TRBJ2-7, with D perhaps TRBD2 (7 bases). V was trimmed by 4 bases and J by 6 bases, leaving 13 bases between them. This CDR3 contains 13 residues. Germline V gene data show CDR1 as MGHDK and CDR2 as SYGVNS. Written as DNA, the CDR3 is TGTGCCAGCAGTGGGGGGGGCGGGGGCGAGCAGTACTTC. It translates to CASSGGGGGEQYF.

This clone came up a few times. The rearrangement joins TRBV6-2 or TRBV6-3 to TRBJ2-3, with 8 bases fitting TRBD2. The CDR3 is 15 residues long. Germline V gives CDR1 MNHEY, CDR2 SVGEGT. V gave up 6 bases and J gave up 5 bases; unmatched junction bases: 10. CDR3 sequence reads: CASSPLAGGGDTQYF. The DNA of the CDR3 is TGTGCCAGCAGCCCCCTCGCGGGGGGAGGAGATACGCAGTATTTT.

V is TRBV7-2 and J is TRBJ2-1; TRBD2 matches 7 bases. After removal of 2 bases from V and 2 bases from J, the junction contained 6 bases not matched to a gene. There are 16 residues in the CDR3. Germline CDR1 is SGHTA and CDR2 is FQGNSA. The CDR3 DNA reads TGTGCCAGCAGCTTACGTGCGGGAGCCCCCTACAATGAGCAGTTCTTC. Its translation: CASSLRAGAPYNEQFF.

The CDR3 protein is CASSYRQGPSYEQYF. The CDR3 DNA follows: TGTGCCAGCAGCTACCGACAGGGCCCCTCCTACGAGCAGTACTTC. This chain joins TRBV5-5 and TRBJ2-7, with 7 bases aligning to TRBD1. Unmatched junction bases numbered 6, after V lost 3 bases and J lost 0 bases. Germline V gene lookup returns CDR1 SGHKS and CDR2 YYEKEE (reference sequence). The CDR3 is made up of 15 amino acids.

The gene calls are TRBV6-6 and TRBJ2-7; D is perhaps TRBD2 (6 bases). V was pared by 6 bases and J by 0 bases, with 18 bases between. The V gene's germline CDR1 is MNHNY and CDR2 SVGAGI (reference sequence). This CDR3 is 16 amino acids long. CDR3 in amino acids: CASRRLPGLGSYEQYF. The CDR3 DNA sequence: TGTGCCAGCAGGAGATTGCCGGGACTCGGCTCCTACGAGCAGTACTTC.

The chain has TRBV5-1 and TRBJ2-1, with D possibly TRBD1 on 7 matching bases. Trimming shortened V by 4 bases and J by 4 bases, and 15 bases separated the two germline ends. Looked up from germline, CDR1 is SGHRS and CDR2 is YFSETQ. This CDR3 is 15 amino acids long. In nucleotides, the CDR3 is TGCGCCAGCAGCCCCATGCAGGGGGGATACAATGAGCAGTTCTTC. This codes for CASSPMQGGYNEQFF. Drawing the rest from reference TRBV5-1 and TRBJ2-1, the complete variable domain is KAGVTQTPRYLIKTRGQQVTLSCSPISGHRSVSWYQQTPGQGLQFLFEYFSETQRNKGNFPGRFSGRQFSNSRSEMNVSTLELGDSALYLCASSPMQGGYNEQFFGPGTRLTVL.

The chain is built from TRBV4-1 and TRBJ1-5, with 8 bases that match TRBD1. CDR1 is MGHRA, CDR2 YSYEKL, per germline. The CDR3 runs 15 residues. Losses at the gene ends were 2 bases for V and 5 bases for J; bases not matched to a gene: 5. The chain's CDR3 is CASSQIQGADQPQHF. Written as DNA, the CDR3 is TGCGCCAGCAGCCAAATTCAGGGGGCTGATCAGCCCCAGCATTTT.

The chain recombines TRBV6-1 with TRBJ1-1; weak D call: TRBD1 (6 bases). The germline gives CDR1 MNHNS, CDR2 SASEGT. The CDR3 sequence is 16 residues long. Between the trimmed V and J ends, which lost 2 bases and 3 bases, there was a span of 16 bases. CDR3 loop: CASSELSNRADTEAFF. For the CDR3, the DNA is TGTGCCAGCAGTGAACTGTCCAACAGGGCGGACACTGAAGCTTTCTTT.

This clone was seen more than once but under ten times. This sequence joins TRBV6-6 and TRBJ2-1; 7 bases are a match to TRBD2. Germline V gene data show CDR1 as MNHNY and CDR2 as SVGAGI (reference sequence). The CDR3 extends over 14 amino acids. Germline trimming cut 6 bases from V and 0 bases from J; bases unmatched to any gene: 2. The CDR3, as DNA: TGTGCCAGCAGGAGCGGGGACTCCTACAATGAGCAGTTCTTC. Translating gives CASRSGDSYNEQFF.

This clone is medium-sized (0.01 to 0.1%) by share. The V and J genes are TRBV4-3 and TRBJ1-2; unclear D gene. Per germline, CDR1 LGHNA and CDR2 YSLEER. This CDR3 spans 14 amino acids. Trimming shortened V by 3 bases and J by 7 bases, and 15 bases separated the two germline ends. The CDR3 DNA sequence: TGCGCCAGCAGCCAGGCCGTCAGTAACGCTGGCTACACCTTC. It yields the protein CASSQAVSNAGYTF.

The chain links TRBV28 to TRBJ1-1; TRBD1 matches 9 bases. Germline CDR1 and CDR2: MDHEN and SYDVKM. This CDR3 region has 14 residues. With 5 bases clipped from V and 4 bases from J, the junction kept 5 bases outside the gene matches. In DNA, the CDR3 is TGTGCCAGCAGTCTACAGGGGGCGAGCACTGAAGCTTTCTTT. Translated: CASSLQGASTEAFF.

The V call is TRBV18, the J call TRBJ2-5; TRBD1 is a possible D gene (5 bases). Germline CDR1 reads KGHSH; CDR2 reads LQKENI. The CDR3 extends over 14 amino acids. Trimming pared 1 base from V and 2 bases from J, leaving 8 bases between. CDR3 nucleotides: TGTGCCAGCTCACCACGACAGCCACAAGAGACCCAGTACTTC. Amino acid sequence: CASSPRQPQETQYF.

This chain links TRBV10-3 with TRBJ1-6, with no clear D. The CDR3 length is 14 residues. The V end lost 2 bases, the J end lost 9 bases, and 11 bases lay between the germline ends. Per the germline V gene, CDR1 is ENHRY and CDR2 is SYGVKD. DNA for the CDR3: TGTGCCATCAGTGAGGTAGAGGGATTTTCACCCCTCCACTTT. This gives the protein CAISEVEGFSPLHF.

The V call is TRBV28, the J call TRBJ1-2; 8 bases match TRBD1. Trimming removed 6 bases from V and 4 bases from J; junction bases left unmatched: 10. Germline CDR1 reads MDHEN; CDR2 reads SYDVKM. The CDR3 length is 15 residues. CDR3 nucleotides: TGTGCCAGCAGGCCGGACAGGGAGCGATTCTATGGCTACACCTTC. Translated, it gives CASRPDRERFYGYTF.

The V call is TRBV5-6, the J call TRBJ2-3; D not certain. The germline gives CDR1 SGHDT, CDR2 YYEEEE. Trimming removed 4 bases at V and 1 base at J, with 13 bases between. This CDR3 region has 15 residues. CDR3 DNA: TGTGCCAGCAGCGATATTGGGCGCGGCACAGATACGCAGTATTTT. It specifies CASSDIGRGTDTQYF.

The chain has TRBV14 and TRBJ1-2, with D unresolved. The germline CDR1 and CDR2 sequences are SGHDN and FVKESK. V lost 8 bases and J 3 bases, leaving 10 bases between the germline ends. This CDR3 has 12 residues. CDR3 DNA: TGTGCCAGCGGAAGCGGGGACTATGGCTACACCTTC. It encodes CASGSGDYGYTF.

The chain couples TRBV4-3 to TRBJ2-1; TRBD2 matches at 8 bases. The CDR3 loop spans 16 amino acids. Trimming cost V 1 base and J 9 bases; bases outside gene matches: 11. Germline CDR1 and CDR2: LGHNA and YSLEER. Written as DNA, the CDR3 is TGCGCCAGCAGCCAAGTGGGTAGCGGGGCGGGAGGTGAGCAGTTCTTC. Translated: CASSQVGSGAGGEQFF.

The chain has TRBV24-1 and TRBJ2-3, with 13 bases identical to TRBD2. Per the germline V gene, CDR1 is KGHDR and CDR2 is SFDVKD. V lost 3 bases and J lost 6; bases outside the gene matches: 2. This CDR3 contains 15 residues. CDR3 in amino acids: CATSDGGLAGDTQYF. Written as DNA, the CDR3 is TGTGCCACCAGTGATGGGGGACTAGCGGGGGATACGCAGTATTTT.

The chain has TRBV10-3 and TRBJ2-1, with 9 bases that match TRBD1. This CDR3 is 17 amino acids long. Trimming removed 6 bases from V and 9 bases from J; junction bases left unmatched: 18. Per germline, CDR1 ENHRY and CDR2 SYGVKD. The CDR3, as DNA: TGTGCCATCAGAAGAGCCCAGGGGACAGGGATTCCCGGTGAGCAGTTCTTC. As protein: CAIRRAQGTGIPGEQFF.

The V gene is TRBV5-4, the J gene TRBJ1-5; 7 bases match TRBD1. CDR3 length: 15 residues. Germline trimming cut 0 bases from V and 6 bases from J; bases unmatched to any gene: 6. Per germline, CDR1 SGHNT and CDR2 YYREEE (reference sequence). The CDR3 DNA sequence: TGTGCCAGCAGCTTGGACAGGGGTATTGGTCAGCCCCAGCATTTT. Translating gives CASSLDRGIGQPQHF.

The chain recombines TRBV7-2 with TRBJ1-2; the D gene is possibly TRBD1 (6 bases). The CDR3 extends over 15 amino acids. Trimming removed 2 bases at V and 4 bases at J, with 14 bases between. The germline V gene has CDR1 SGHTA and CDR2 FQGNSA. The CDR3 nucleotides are TGTGCCAGCAGCTTAACCCGGGGGGCAGTCTATGGCTACACCTTC. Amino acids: CASSLTRGAVYGYTF.

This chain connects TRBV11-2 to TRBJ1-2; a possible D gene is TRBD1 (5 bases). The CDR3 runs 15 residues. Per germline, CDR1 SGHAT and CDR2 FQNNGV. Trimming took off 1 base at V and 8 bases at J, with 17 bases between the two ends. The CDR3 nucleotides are TGTGCCAGCAGCTTAGGCCCCGACAGCATCAAGGGCTACACCTTC. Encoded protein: CASSLGPDSIKGYTF.